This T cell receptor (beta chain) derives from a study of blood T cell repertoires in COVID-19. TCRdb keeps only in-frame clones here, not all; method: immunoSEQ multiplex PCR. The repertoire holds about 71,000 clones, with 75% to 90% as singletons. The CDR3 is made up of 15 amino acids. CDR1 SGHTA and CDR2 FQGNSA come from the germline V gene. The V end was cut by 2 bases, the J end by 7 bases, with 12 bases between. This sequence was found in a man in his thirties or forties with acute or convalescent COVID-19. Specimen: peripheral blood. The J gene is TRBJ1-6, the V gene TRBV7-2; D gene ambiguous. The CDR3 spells CASSLLGDRNSPLHF. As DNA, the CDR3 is TGTGCCAGCAGCTTACTCGGGGATCGGAATTCACCCCTCCACTTT.